This T cell receptor beta chain came from a study of T cell responses to AZD1222 COVID-19 vaccine. Study-wide points: An increase in Spike-specific TCR breadth and depth was observed after two AZD1222 doses.

Germline CDR1 reads SGHRS; CDR2 reads YFSETQ. V was cut by 1 base and J by 7 bases, with 9 bases left in between. This CDR3 has 12 amino acids. Generated by immunoSEQ multiplex PCR, the TCRdb table keeps only in-frame clones and is missing some. The top ten clones hold more than 7.5% of a sample with 90,000 to 150,000 clones, around 90% of them seen once. Turning to this clone: As yet, its antigen is unknown.

The TCR sequence derives from an adult in good health. The gene calls are TRBV5-1 and TRBJ2-7; D is unclear. The sample consisted of peripheral blood, taken on day 0 of AZD1222 vaccination. In nucleotides, the CDR3 is TGCGCCAGCAGCTTGCTAAGTGAAGAGCAGTACTTC. The encoded protein is CASSLLSEEQYF.